The rows below give T cell receptor beta chains drawn from one sample of a study of control samples from healthy donors and cancer patients. Only in-frame clones appear in the TCRdb table, and some are missing; sequencing was by immunoSEQ multiplex PCR. The table includes roughly 80,000 clones, 80% to 95% detected once. Input material: blood. The receptors come from a woman in her sixties in good health. Each CDR3 is given with its conserved first and last residue. D genes are given only for firm matches.

d_gene | j_gene | len | v_gene | CDR3aa
TRBD1 | TRBJ1-2 | 13 | TRBV29-1 | CSVETGRRDGYTF
TRBD2 | TRBJ2-1 | 16 | TRBV19 | CASSILTSLGYNEQFF
- | TRBJ2-1 | 14 | TRBV30 | CAWSHGTSYNEQFF
- | TRBJ2-1 | 15 | TRBV5-1 | CASSLGTTSYNEQFF
- | TRBJ2-2 | 14 | TRBV18 | CASAPGPSTGELFF
TRBD2 | TRBJ2-1 | 14 | TRBV5-1 | CASSGTSGSYEQFF
- | TRBJ2-3 | 14 | TRBV24-1 | CATSDRGLQDTQYF
TRBD1 | TRBJ2-7 | 17 | TRBV11-2 | CASSLRWTGDASYEQYF
- | TRBJ1-1 | 15 | TRBV9 | CASSVDWRAGAEAFF
- | TRBJ1-5 | 15 | TRBV7-2 | CASSLSLLSNQPQHF
- | TRBJ1-1 | 13 | TRBV28 | CASIPFSAAEAFF
- | TRBJ1-5 | 14 | TRBV18 | CASSRDRSNQPQHF
- | TRBJ2-7 | 13 | TRBV20-1 | CSASKREYGEQYF
TRBD1 | TRBJ1-1 | 12 | TRBV27 | CASSLPTGQAFF
- | TRBJ1-1 | 13 | TRBV10-3 | CAISAGRGTEAFF
- | TRBJ2-2 | 11 | TRBV6-2/TRBV6-3 | CASSDLRELFF
TRBD2 | TRBJ2-3 | 17 | TRBV6-6 | CASSHQTSGLFTDTQYF
TRBD2 | TRBJ2-5 | 14 | TRBV30 | CAWKGSGRLATQYF
TRBD2 | TRBJ2-7 | 17 | TRBV19 | CASSTSTSGRHPYEQYF
- | TRBJ2-7 | 15 | TRBV7-6 | CASSLEVTSNYEQYF
- | TRBJ2-4 | 14 | TRBV4-1 | CASSQVQAGEIQYF
TRBD2 | TRBJ2-3 | 14 | TRBV4-2 | CASSQGGSTDTQYF
- | TRBJ1-5 | 14 | TRBV2 | CASTEWGSNQPQHF
- | TRBJ1-1 | 14 | TRBV29-1 | CSAYGAWGNTEAFF
- | TRBJ1-5 | 12 | TRBV6-5 | CASGMKNQPQHF
TRBD2 | TRBJ2-3 | 16 | TRBV9 | CASSVGGTSYSDTQYF
- | TRBJ1-1 | 16 | TRBV19 | CASNLGAARKGTEAFF
- | TRBJ1-3 | 14 | TRBV11-2 | CASKMSGVGNTIYF
- | TRBJ1-6 | 15 | TRBV5-1 | CASSLGTARGSPLHF
TRBD2 | TRBJ2-7 | 13 | TRBV11-2 | CASSPAGVSEQYF
TRBD2 | TRBJ2-2 | 16 | TRBV7-3 | CASSPTGGRASGELFF
- | TRBJ2-7 | 14 | TRBV27 | CASSLSIGSYEQYF
TRBD1 | TRBJ2-4 | 17 | TRBV7-2 | CASSLETGNLAKNIQYF